This TCR beta chain was documented in a study of graft-versus-host responses after intestinal transplantation. Method: immunoSEQ multiplex PCR; TCRdb's copy keeps in-frame clones and lacks some. Among 25,000 to 35,000 clones listed, about 85% were seen once. Germline V gene lookup returns CDR1 MNHEY and CDR2 SVGAGI. The CDR3 is 14 residues long. Trimming removed 6 bases from V and 5 bases from J, with 16 bases in between. The sequenced sample was PBMCs, obtained about 460 days after intestinal transplantation. The receptor was isolated from a human patient who received an intestinal transplant, so some T cells may come from the graft donor. The chain links TRBV6-5 to TRBJ1-1, with no clear D. CDR3 DNA: TGTGCCAGCAGGAACATCCCTTCGAGGACTGAAGCTTTCTTT. Protein sequence: CASRNIPSRTEAFF.